A single sample gave rise to the 27 T cell receptor beta chains below, sequenced in a study of shared clonotypes between healthy human individuals. Only in-frame clones appear in the TCRdb table, and some are missing; sequencing was by immunoSEQ multiplex PCR. Of over 2 million clones detected, just under 95% appear once; the ten largest clones hold about 0.41%. Input material: naive CD4+ T cells from PBMCs. Subset denoted: CD45RA+ positively selected. Every receptor here comes from a man aged 18-30 years in good health. Some clones in this sample may be carry-over from other donors' samples.

The CDR3 region is CASSLGDRNPNTEAFF. Written as DNA, the CDR3 is TGCGCCAGCAGCTTGGGGGACAGGAATCCAAACACTGAAGCTTTCTTT. The chain combines TRBV5-1 with TRBJ1-1, with 8 bases identical to TRBD1. V lost 0 bases, J lost 2 bases, and 6 bases stayed unmatched. CDR3 length: 16 amino acids. Germline assignment: CDR1 SGHRS and CDR2 YFSETQ. Looking up the rest from reference TRBV5-1 and TRBJ1-1 gives the full variable domain: KAGVTQTPRYLIKTRGQQVTLSCSPISGHRSVSWYQQTPGQGLQFLFEYFSETQRNKGNFPGRFSGRQFSNSRSEMNVSTLELGDSALYLCASSLGDRNPNTEAFFGQGTRLTVV.

The chain is built from TRBV7-9 and TRBJ1-6; TRBD1 aligns across 10 bases. This CDR3 is built from 17 residues. V lost 5 bases to trimming and J lost 6 bases; unmatched junction nucleotides: 10. Germline V gene data show CDR1 as SEHNR and CDR2 as FQNEAQ (reference sequence). In DNA, the CDR3 is TGTGCCAGCAGCGGGATACGGTGGGACAGGGGTAATTCACCCCTCCACTTT. Amino acid sequence: CASSGIRWDRGNSPLHF.

The CDR3 DNA sequence: TGTGCCAGCAGCACATGGACTAGCGGGAGATACTACGAGCAGTACTTC. This translates into CASSTWTSGRYYEQYF. This chain joins TRBV28 and TRBJ2-7, with TRBD2 identical over 13 bases. J gave up 3 bases and V 6 bases, and 8 bases lay outside the gene matches. There are 16 residues in the CDR3. In germline, CDR1 is MDHEN, CDR2 SYDVKM.

The chain has TRBV4-1 and TRBJ2-5, with a tentative D call TRBD1 (6 bases). TRBJ2-7 explains the end of the DNA better; the J call may be wrong. The CDR3 totals 14 residues. Germline V CDR1 and CDR2: MGHRA, YSYEKL. The CDR3 reads CASSHADSSYEQYF. CDR3 DNA sequence: TGCGCCAGCAGCCACGCGGACAGTTCCTACGAGCAGTACTTC.

As regards this clone: Since no conserved phenylalanine or tryptophan closes the CDR3, a read error is the likely cause. It is unclear where the CDR3 begins or ends on the DNA, so no DNA is shown, and the CDR3 is as TCRdb lists it. The chain carries TRBV28 and TRBJ2-7; the table's D call, TRBD2, was not checked against the DNA. With termini counted, the CDR3 has 15 amino acids. Germline CDR1 MDHEN, CDR2 SYDVKM. The CDR3 protein is CASSDDETSHPVPLR.

This chain's CDR3 is CASWSFSYEQYF. The CDR3 DNA sequence: TGTGCCAGCTGGTCTTTTTCCTACGAGCAGTACTTC. The chain has TRBV2 and TRBJ2-7; D gene ambiguous. CDR3 size: 12 residues. V gave up 8 bases and J gave up 1 base, with 9 bases separating them. The germline CDR1 and CDR2 sequences are SNHLY and FYNNEI.

This chain uses TRBV5-1 with TRBJ2-1; TRBD1 aligns across 8 bases. The CDR3 covers 15 residues. After removal of 4 bases from V and 10 bases from J, the junction contained 13 bases not matched to a gene. The germline gives CDR1 SGHRS, CDR2 YFSETQ. CDR3 sequence: CASSSAGQGPLEQFF. The CDR3 DNA sequence: TGCGCCAGCAGCAGCGCCGGACAGGGCCCTTTAGAGCAGTTCTTC.

J is TRBJ1-4 and V is TRBV29-1, with 7 bases that match TRBD1. The germline CDR1 and CDR2 sequences are SQVTM and ANQGSEA. The CDR3 runs 15 residues. The junction had 13 bases not matched to a gene; V was cut back by 7 bases and J by 5 bases. For the CDR3, the DNA is TGCAGCGCCAAGCGACAGACAGGGCTAAATGAAAAACTGTTTTTT. Residues: CSAKRQTGLNEKLFF.

The V call is TRBV5-1, the J call TRBJ2-1; 7 bases line up with TRBD2. CDR3 length equals 15 residues. Germline assignment: CDR1 SGHRS and CDR2 YFSETQ. V was pared by 3 bases and J by 8 bases, with 11 bases of the junction left unmatched. CDR3 in amino acids: CASSSSSGLSDEQFF. CDR3 DNA sequence: TGCGCCAGCAGCTCATCTAGCGGCCTGAGCGATGAGCAGTTCTTC.

CDR3 region: CASSFGGISYNEQFF. The CDR3 nucleotides read TGTGCCAGCAGTTTTGGGGGAATCTCCTACAATGAGCAGTTCTTC. The chain carries TRBV28 and TRBJ2-1; D tentatively fits TRBD1 or TRBD2 (5 bases each). Germline V gene sequence: CDR1 MDHEN, CDR2 SYDVKM. Trimming stripped 3 bases from V and 0 bases from J, with 9 bases between. The CDR3 runs 15 residues.

The chain has TRBV7-6 and TRBJ2-7, with D possibly being TRBD2 (5 bases). In germline, CDR1 is SGHVS, CDR2 FNYEAQ. The CDR3 length is 15 residues. V lost 1 base to trimming and J lost 1 base, with 11 bases between them. The CDR3 DNA follows: TGTGCCAGCAGCTTAGTAGTGGGAGAGTCCTACGAGCAGTACTTC. It codes for CASSLVVGESYEQYF.

This sequence joins TRBV29-1 and TRBJ2-1; 11 positions agree with TRBD2. Germline loops: CDR1 SQVTM, CDR2 ANQGSEA. Germline trimming cut 4 bases from V and 1 base from J; bases unmatched to any gene: 15. The length of the CDR3 is 19 residues. CDR3 coding DNA: TGCAGCGTTGTTAGGGGCGGACTAGCGGGCCCCACGTCCTACAATGAGCAGTTCTTC. Residues: CSVVRGGLAGPTSYNEQFF.

The chain is built from TRBV4-1 and TRBJ1-6; a possible D gene is TRBD1 (6 bases). This CDR3 contains 18 residues. V lost 0 bases to trimming and J lost 2 bases, with 14 bases between them. Germline loops: CDR1 MGHRA, CDR2 YSYEKL. CDR3 amino acids: CASSQDSGRGTYNSPLHF. Written as DNA, the CDR3 is TGCGCCAGCAGCCAAGATTCGGGCAGGGGAACCTATAATTCACCCCTCCACTTT.

V gene TRBV7-9 combines with J gene TRBJ2-5; TRBD1 matches 8 bases. Germline V lookup: CDR1 SEHNR, CDR2 FQNEAQ (reference sequence). CDR3 size: 17 residues. With 5 bases clipped from V and 4 bases from J, the junction kept 15 bases outside the gene matches. CDR3 residues: CASSPSRLGTGGETQYF. DNA for the CDR3: TGTGCCAGCAGCCCCTCCCGGTTGGGGACAGGAGGAGAGACCCAGTACTTC. Supplemented by reference TRBV7-9 and TRBJ2-5, the full variable domain reads DTGVSQNPRHKITKRGQNVTFRCDPISEHNRLYWYRQTLGQGPEFLTYFQNEAQLEKSRLLSDRFSAERPKGSFSTLEIQRTEQGDSAMYLCASSPSRLGTGGETQYFGPGTRLLVL.

This chain joins TRBV4-1 and TRBJ2-7; TRBD2 matches at 15 bases. In germline, CDR1 is MGHRA, CDR2 YSYEKL. This CDR3 contains 16 residues. Losses at the gene ends were 3 bases for V and 7 bases for J; bases not matched to a gene: 7. CDR3 protein: CASSHNAGTSGGEQYF. CDR3 coding DNA: TGCGCCAGCAGCCATAATGCCGGGACTAGCGGGGGGGAGCAGTACTTC.

The rearrangement links TRBV5-1 to TRBJ2-3; TRBD1 or TRBD2 may be the D gene (6 bases each). The length of the CDR3 is 15 residues. Per germline, CDR1 SGHRS and CDR2 YFSETQ. The V end was cut by 1 base, the J end by 2 bases, with 11 bases between. CDR3 protein: CASSLTGATTDTQYF. As DNA, the CDR3 is TGCGCCAGCAGCTTGACGGGGGCTACCACAGATACGCAGTATTTT.

The gene calls are TRBV5-1 and TRBJ2-5, with 7 bases identical to TRBD2. Looked up from germline, CDR1 is SGHRS and CDR2 is YFSETQ. Germline trimming cut 4 bases from V and 2 bases from J; bases unmatched to any gene: 5. The CDR3 loop spans 14 amino acids. In DNA form, the CDR3 reads TGCGCCAGCAGCCCCACAGCGGGACAAGAGACCCAGTACTTC. Translation: CASSPTAGQETQYF.

The CDR3 DNA reads as TGTGCCAGCAGCAGTTTGTGGGTCAGTGAGGGAAGTCAGCCCCAGCATTTT. Encoded protein: CASSSLWVSEGSQPQHF. The V gene is TRBV28, the J gene TRBJ1-5; D gene uncertain. Germline V CDR1 and CDR2: MDHEN, SYDVKM. The CDR3 length is 17 residues. V lost 6 bases, J lost 6 bases, and 24 bases lay in between.

The V call is TRBV2, the J call TRBJ1-1; no clear D. The ends were cut back, 8 bases at V and 1 base at J, with 14 bases in the middle. Germline CDR1 SNHLY, CDR2 FYNNEI. The CDR3 loop spans 14 amino acids. DNA for the CDR3: TGTGCCAGCTTGGTTGACGGAGGGAACACTGAAGCTTTCTTT. This gives the protein CASLVDGGNTEAFF.

The chain is built from TRBV28 and TRBJ1-2, with D uncertain. Germline V gene sequence: CDR1 MDHEN, CDR2 SYDVKM. Deletions cut 2 bases from V and 10 bases from J, with 14 bases between. This CDR3 comprises 13 residues. The CDR3 DNA is TGTGCCAGCAGTTTAGGCCCCCTTTGGGCCTACACCTTC. The encoded protein is CASSLGPLWAYTF.

As concerns this clone: Additional DNA sequences in this sample encode the identical CDR3. The J gene is TRBJ1-3, the V gene TRBV5-4; 7 nucleotides line up with TRBD1. Germline CDR1 reads SGHNT; CDR2 reads YYREEE (reference sequence). The CDR3 length is 15 residues. Unmatched junction bases numbered 5, after V lost 2 bases and J lost 3 bases. The CDR3 DNA sequence: TGTGCCAGCAGCTTAGACAGGGAGGGTGGAAACACCATATATTTT. Translated, it gives CASSLDREGGNTIYF.

This chain uses TRBV2 with TRBJ2-2; possibly TRBD2 for D (7 bases). Germline CDR1 is SNHLY and CDR2 is FYNNEI. The CDR3 consists of 15 residues. Deletions cut 8 bases from V and 4 bases from J, with 17 bases between. CDR3 in amino acids: CASGRGTPGTGELFF. Here the CDR3 DNA reads TGTGCCAGCGGGAGGGGGACCCCGGGCACCGGGGAGCTGTTTTTT. Together with reference TRBV2 and TRBJ2-2, the CDR3 gives the full variable domain: EPEVTQTPSHQVTQMGQEVILRCVPISNHLYFYWYRQILGQKVEFLVSFYNNEISEKSEIFDDQFSVERPDGSNFTLKIRSTKLEDSAMYFCASGRGTPGTGELFFGEGSRLTVL.

The genes are TRBV21-1 and TRBJ1-1. TRBV21-1 is a recognized pseudogene. The CDR3 sequence is 15 residues long. The CDR3: CASSKEKESDTEAFF. Written as DNA, the CDR3 is TGTGCCAGCAGCAAAGAGAAGGAGTCGGACACTGAAGCTTTCTTT.

The chain has TRBV11-3 and TRBJ1-3, with D possibly being TRBD1 (5 bases). Per the germline V gene, CDR1 is SGHNT and CDR2 is YENEEA. V lost 7 bases and J 0 bases, leaving 16 bases between the germline ends. This CDR3 comprises 16 residues. The CDR3 DNA sequence: TGTGCCAGCATCCCGACAGACAAGAGCTCTGGAAACACCATATATTTT. Its protein product is CASIPTDKSSGNTIYF.

The chain links TRBV11-2 to TRBJ2-7; 7 bases align to TRBD1. Germline V CDR1 and CDR2: SGHAT, FQNNGV. J gave up 6 bases and V 4 bases, and 9 bases lay outside the gene matches. The CDR3 runs to 14 residues. The DNA for the CDR3 is TGTGCCAGCAGCTCAATTACAGGGGTTAGCGAGCAGTACTTC. This sequence encodes CASSSITGVSEQYF.

The rearrangement links TRBV27 to TRBJ1-4; possibly TRBD1 for D (5 bases). This CDR3 has 14 amino acids. Germline CDR1 reads MNHEY; CDR2 reads SMNVEV (reference sequence). The ends were cut back, 6 bases at V and 8 bases at J, with 16 bases in the middle. Here the CDR3 reads CASRPRGTGEKLFF. The CDR3 DNA reads as TGTGCCAGCAGACCTCGAGGGACTGGGGAAAAACTGTTTTTT.

Details on this clone: Germline is not matched at one junction end, which may reflect a read error. V and J are TRBV5-1 and TRBJ2-1; D is ambiguous. The CDR3 has 13 amino acids. Germline values: CDR1 SGHRS, CDR2 YFSETQ. Written as DNA, the CDR3 is TGCGCCAGCAGCCCCGAACCGGGTAGAGTGACGATCTTC. This sequence encodes CASSPEPGRVTIF.